The rows below give T cell receptor beta chains drawn from one sample of a study of CD8 T cells in ankylosing spondylitis. One entry per CDR3 protein, called by TCRdb with MiXCR from the 5' RACE reads. The table includes roughly 120,000 distinct CDR3 sequences, roughly 13% detected once. Sequenced material: blood, either unsorted or a sorted T cell fraction (not recorded which). The receptors stem from a female donor with ankylosing spondylitis or in good health (not recorded which). Each CDR3 is given with its conserved first and last residue. The order of the fields is CDR3 DNA, CDR3 protein, clone size, J gene, V gene, D gene. A D gene is named only where the DNA matches it firmly. A row's size may be missing; if present it is once, few, many or a size class.

DNA: TGCAGCGTCCTCGGGACTAGCGACTACGAGCAGTACTTC
CDR3: CSVLGTSDYEQYF
size: many
J: TRBJ2-7
V: TRBV29-1
D: TRBD2

DNA: TGCAGTGCTCCGGGACCCTTCTCCTACGAGCAGTACTTC
CDR3: CSAPGPFSYEQYF
size: many
J: TRBJ2-7
V: TRBV20-1
D: -

DNA: TGCAGTGCTAGAGACGAGGGTGGCTCCTACGAGCAGTACTTC
CDR3: CSARDEGGSYEQYF
size: -
J: TRBJ2-7
V: TRBV20-1
D: -

DNA: TGTGCCAGCAGTTTAAGTGGTGGGACAGGGTCCGTACATACGCAGTATTTT
CDR3: CASSLSGGTGSVHTQYF
size: -
J: TRBJ2-3
V: TRBV28
D: TRBD1

DNA: TGCGCCAGCAGCTCCGGGGGGGGAAGCTCCTACGAGCAGTACTTC
CDR3: CASSSGGGSSYEQYF
size: -
J: TRBJ2-7
V: TRBV5-1
D: TRBD2

DNA: TGTGCCAGCAGTTTTAGGGATGGCTACACCTTC
CDR3: CASSFRDGYTF
size: many
J: TRBJ1-2
V: TRBV12-3/TRBV12-4
D: -

DNA: TGTGCCAGCAGCCTCGGGGGAACCAAAAACTTTCAGTACTTC
CDR3: CASSLGGTKNFQYF
size: few
J: TRBJ2-4
V: TRBV28
D: -

DNA: TGCAGCGTTCGTCTAGGGGCGGGCACTGAAGCTTTCTTT
CDR3: CSVRLGAGTEAFF
size: -
J: TRBJ1-1
V: TRBV29-1
D: -

DNA: TGTGCCAGCAGCTTAGTTCGGGGGAGGGCCTCCTACGAGCAGTACTTC
CDR3: CASSLVRGRASYEQYF
size: few
J: TRBJ2-7
V: TRBV11-2
D: TRBD2

DNA: TGTGCCAGCAGCGGCAACAATGAGCAGTTCTTC
CDR3: CASSGNNEQFF
size: -
J: TRBJ2-1
V: TRBV2
D: -

DNA: TGTGCCAGCAGCCCGGGACAGCACACAGATACGCAGTATTTT
CDR3: CASSPGQHTDTQYF
size: many
J: TRBJ2-3
V: TRBV6-1
D: TRBD1

DNA: TGCGCCAGCAGCTTTCGACAGGGGCCCTACGAGCAGTACTTC
CDR3: CASSFRQGPYEQYF
size: -
J: TRBJ2-7
V: TRBV5-1
D: TRBD1

DNA: TGCAGCGGTCGTAGGGGGGGGCCCTACAATGAGCAGTTCTTC
CDR3: CSGRRGGPYNEQFF
size: many
J: TRBJ2-1
V: TRBV29-1
D: -

DNA: TGTGCCAGCAGGCGGCAGGGGGCCGTCTACGAGCAGTACTTC
CDR3: CASRRQGAVYEQYF
size: few
J: TRBJ2-7
V: TRBV2
D: TRBD1

DNA: TGTGCCAGCAGTTTAAGCCTCCATTCCTACGAGCAGTACTTC
CDR3: CASSLSLHSYEQYF
size: many
J: TRBJ2-7
V: TRBV12-3/TRBV12-4
D: -

DNA: TGTGCCATCAGTGCCAGGGGCAATGAGCAGTTCTTC
CDR3: CAISARGNEQFF
size: -
J: TRBJ2-1
V: TRBV10-3
D: -

DNA: TGTGCCAGCAGCAGGGGACTAGCGGCTATAGAGACCCAGTACTTC
CDR3: CASSRGLAAIETQYF
size: once
J: TRBJ2-5
V: TRBV5-4
D: TRBD2

DNA: TGTGTCACCAGCAGAGGAGGGGTAGCGGGGGATGAGCAGTTCTTC
CDR3: CVTSRGGVAGDEQFF
size: many
J: TRBJ2-1
V: TRBV15
D: TRBD2

DNA: TGTGCCAGCAGCTTAGTGGGACAGCGCTCCTACGAGCAGTACTTC
CDR3: CASSLVGQRSYEQYF
size: -
J: TRBJ2-7
V: TRBV7-8
D: TRBD1

DNA: TGCAGCGTTGAGCCCAAGGACAGGGGTATCGAGACCCAGTACTTC
CDR3: CSVEPKDRGIETQYF
size: many
J: TRBJ2-5
V: TRBV29-1
D: TRBD1

DNA: TGCAGTGCTAGAGATGGGGGGCGAGCTTTCTTT
CDR3: CSARDGGRAFF
size: many
J: TRBJ1-1
V: TRBV20-1
D: -

DNA: TGTGCCAGCAGTTTAAGCCCCGTGGCGGAGACCCAGTACTTC
CDR3: CASSLSPVAETQYF
size: -
J: TRBJ2-5
V: TRBV12-3/TRBV12-4
D: -

DNA: TGTGCCATCAGTGAGTCACAGGGGGGATCAAATTCACCCCTCCACTTT
CDR3: CAISESQGGSNSPLHF
size: few
J: TRBJ1-6
V: TRBV10-3
D: TRBD1

DNA: TGTGCCTGCCGAACTACAGGGGGCTACGAGCAGTACTTC
CDR3: CACRTTGGYEQYF
size: many
J: TRBJ2-7
V: TRBV2
D: TRBD1

DNA: TGTGCCAGCAGATTGACTAGCGGGGGTATTAGGGAGCTGTTTTTT
CDR3: CASRLTSGGIRELFF
size: many
J: TRBJ2-2
V: TRBV11-2
D: TRBD2

DNA: TGCGCCAGCAGCTTGGAAGGGGGGTCGATGGAGACCCAGTACTTC
CDR3: CASSLEGGSMETQYF
size: few
J: TRBJ2-5
V: TRBV5-1
D: -

DNA: TGTGCCAGCAGCCAAGTCAACGGGGAGCTGTTTTTT
CDR3: CASSQVNGELFF
size: few
J: TRBJ2-2
V: TRBV14
D: -

DNA: TGTGCCAGCAGCTTAAGGGGGGGGGTCAATGAGCAGTTCTTC
CDR3: CASSLRGGVNEQFF
size: few
J: TRBJ2-1
V: TRBV7-3
D: TRBD2

DNA: TGTGCCAGCAGCTTGGAGGGGGCTAGGAACTATGGCTACACCTTC
CDR3: CASSLEGARNYGYTF
size: few
J: TRBJ1-2
V: TRBV5-5
D: TRBD1

DNA: TGTGCCAGCAGCTTGAAACAGGGGAACGACGAGCAGTACTTC
CDR3: CASSLKQGNDEQYF
size: -
J: TRBJ2-7
V: TRBV5-4
D: TRBD1

DNA: TGTGCCAGCAGCGTAGAGGCCCTGAACACTGAAGCTTTCTTT
CDR3: CASSVEALNTEAFF
size: few
J: TRBJ1-1
V: TRBV9
D: -

DNA: TGCGCCAGCAGCTTGGTAGGGGGGAATGAGCAGTTCTTC
CDR3: CASSLVGGNEQFF
size: many
J: TRBJ2-1
V: TRBV5-1
D: -

DNA: TGCAGTGCTAGCGACTGGGTCTCTGGAAACACCATATATTTT
CDR3: CSASDWVSGNTIYF
size: many
J: TRBJ1-3
V: TRBV20-1
D: -

DNA: TGTGCCAGCAGATTAGGGAGCTCCTACAATGAGCAGTTCTTC
CDR3: CASRLGSSYNEQFF
size: many
J: TRBJ2-1
V: TRBV6-5
D: -

DNA: TGTGCCAGCAGCACCCCTACAGACTCCGCCGCAACTAATGAAAAACTGTTTTTT
CDR3: CASSTPTDSAATNEKLFF
size: few
J: TRBJ1-4
V: TRBV11-1
D: -

DNA: TGTGCCAGCAGCTTAGCCGGGACACCGTTATCTGGAAACACCATATATTTT
CDR3: CASSLAGTPLSGNTIYF
size: -
J: TRBJ1-3
V: TRBV7-2
D: -

DNA: TGTGCCAGCAAAGGGACTAGCGGGGGGAGAGATACGCAGTATTTT
CDR3: CASKGTSGGRDTQYF
size: many
J: TRBJ2-3
V: TRBV2
D: TRBD2

DNA: TGTGCCACCAGCAGAGAGGCAGGAGGTGTTTCCAAAAACATTCAGTACTTC
CDR3: CATSREAGGVSKNIQYF
size: once
J: TRBJ2-4
V: TRBV15
D: -

DNA: TGTGCCAGCAGTGTCGGGCAGGGTATCGGACCCCTCCACTTT
CDR3: CASSVGQGIGPLHF
size: many
J: TRBJ1-6
V: TRBV12-3/TRBV12-4
D: -

DNA: TGTGCCAGCAGCTTAGCCCCAGGGGCAGAGTACACAGATACGCAGTATTTT
CDR3: CASSLAPGAEYTDTQYF
size: -
J: TRBJ2-3
V: TRBV7-2
D: -

DNA: TGTGCCAGTAGTAGGGGAAACGAAGGGAGTACGCAGTATTTT
CDR3: CASSRGNEGSTQYF
size: -
J: TRBJ2-3
V: TRBV19
D: -

DNA: TGTGCCAGCTCACGATCTATGAACACCGGGGAGCTGTTTTTT
CDR3: CASSRSMNTGELFF
size: few
J: TRBJ2-2
V: TRBV18
D: -

DNA: TGTGCCAGCAGCTTATCACCGGGACTAGCTTACAATGAGCAGTTCTTC
CDR3: CASSLSPGLAYNEQFF
size: -
J: TRBJ2-1
V: TRBV7-3
D: TRBD2

DNA: TGTGCCAGCAGCTTCCTGGGGGACAGGGCCTACGAGCAGTACTTC
CDR3: CASSFLGDRAYEQYF
size: few
J: TRBJ2-7
V: TRBV7-2
D: TRBD1

DNA: TGTGCCACCAGTGATCCAAGGACCGGGGAGCTGTTTTTT
CDR3: CATSDPRTGELFF
size: many
J: TRBJ2-2
V: TRBV24-1
D: -

DNA: TGCGCCAGCAGCTTGGACGGAGGGGCCAATCAGCCCCAGCATTTT
CDR3: CASSLDGGANQPQHF
size: -
J: TRBJ1-5
V: TRBV5-1
D: -

DNA: TGTGCCAGTAGTGTAGCAGCCGCCTACGAGCAGTACTTC
CDR3: CASSVAAAYEQYF
size: once
J: TRBJ2-7
V: TRBV19
D: -

DNA: TGCAGCGGAACTAGCGGGAGCGAGACCCAGTACTTC
CDR3: CSGTSGSETQYF
size: few
J: TRBJ2-5
V: TRBV29-1
D: TRBD2

DNA: TGTGCCAGCAGTCCCAACAGGGTTGAGACCCAGTACTTC
CDR3: CASSPNRVETQYF
size: many
J: TRBJ2-5
V: TRBV7-2
D: -

DNA: TGCGCCAGCAACGCGGGAGATTACGAGCAGTACTTC
CDR3: CASNAGDYEQYF
size: -
J: TRBJ2-7
V: TRBV5-1
D: TRBD2

DNA: TGTGCCAGCAGGTTTCCTAGCGGGGGTCCCTACAATGAGCAGTTCTTC
CDR3: CASRFPSGGPYNEQFF
size: -
J: TRBJ2-1
V: TRBV11-2
D: TRBD2

DNA: TGTGCCAGCAGCTTCGGACTAGCGTCGAATGAGCAGTTCTTC
CDR3: CASSFGLASNEQFF
size: many
J: TRBJ2-1
V: TRBV7-3
D: TRBD2

DNA: TGTGCCAGCAGTTACTCGGATTCATTCTATGGAAACACCATATATTTT
CDR3: CASSYSDSFYGNTIYF
size: few
J: TRBJ1-3
V: TRBV6-5
D: -

DNA: TGTGCCAGCAGACAGGGGGCGAACACCGGGGAGCTGTTTTTT
CDR3: CASRQGANTGELFF
size: -
J: TRBJ2-2
V: TRBV6-1
D: TRBD1

DNA: TGCGCCAGCAGCTTGCTCAACTCCTACAATGAGCAGTTCTTC
CDR3: CASSLLNSYNEQFF
size: many
J: TRBJ2-1
V: TRBV5-1
D: -